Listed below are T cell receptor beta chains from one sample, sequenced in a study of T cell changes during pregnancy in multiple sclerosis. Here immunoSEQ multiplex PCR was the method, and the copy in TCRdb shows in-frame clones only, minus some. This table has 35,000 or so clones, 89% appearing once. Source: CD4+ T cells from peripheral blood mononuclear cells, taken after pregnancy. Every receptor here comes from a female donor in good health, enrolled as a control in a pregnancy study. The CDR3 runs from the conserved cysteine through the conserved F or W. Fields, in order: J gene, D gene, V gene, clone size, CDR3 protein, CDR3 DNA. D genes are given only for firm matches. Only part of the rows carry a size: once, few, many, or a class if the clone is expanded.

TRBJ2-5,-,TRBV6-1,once,CASKGTLHQETQYF,TGTGCCAGCAAAGGGACTTTGCACCAAGAGACCCAGTACTTC
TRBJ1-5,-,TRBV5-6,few,CASSSQVASNQPQHF,TGTGCCAGCAGCTCTCAGGTTGCTTCCAATCAGCCCCAGCATTTT
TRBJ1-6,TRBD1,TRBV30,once,CAWRGDRGNSPLHF,TGTGCCTGGAGAGGGGACAGGGGTAATTCACCCCTCCACTTT
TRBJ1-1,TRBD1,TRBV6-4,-,CASSQTGYTEAFF,TGTGCCAGCAGTCAGACAGGGTACACTGAAGCTTTCTTT
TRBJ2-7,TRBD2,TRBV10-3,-,CAISESWRGAPYEQYF,TGTGCCATCAGTGAGTCGTGGCGGGGGGCCCCCTACGAGCAGTACTTC
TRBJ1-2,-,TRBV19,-,CASSIFGGSSRGYGYTF,TGTGCCAGTAGTATTTTCGGCGGTTCCTCCAGGGGCTATGGCTACACCTTC
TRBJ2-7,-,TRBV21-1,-,CASSESPGGRFACPRYEQYF,TGTGCCAGCAGCGAATCGCCAGGGGGTCGTTTCGCTTGTCCCCGCTACGAGCAGTACTTC
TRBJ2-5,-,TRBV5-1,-,CASSFPKGEGETQYF,TGCGCCAGCAGCTTCCCGAAGGGGGAGGGAGAGACCCAGTACTTC
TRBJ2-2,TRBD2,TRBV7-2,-,CASSRPSGVNTGELFF,TGTGCCAGCAGCAGGCCTAGCGGGGTGAACACCGGGGAGCTGTTTTTT
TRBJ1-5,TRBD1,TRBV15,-,CATSRGRGVGNQPQHF,TGTGCCACCAGCAGAGGCAGGGGGGTAGGCAATCAGCCCCAGCATTTT
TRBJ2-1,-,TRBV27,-,CASRPPGSYNEQFF,TGTGCCAGCAGGCCCCCGGGGTCCTACAATGAGCAGTTCTTC
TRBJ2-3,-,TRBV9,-,CASSVRFDSTDTQYF,TGTGCCAGCAGCGTCAGATTCGATAGCACAGATACGCAGTATTTT
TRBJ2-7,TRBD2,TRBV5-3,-,CARSLSPPGGRSYEQYF,TGTGCCAGAAGCTTGAGTCCTCCTGGCGGGAGATCCTACGAGCAGTACTTC
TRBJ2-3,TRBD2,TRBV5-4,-,CASSSDLLAGTDTQYF,TGTGCCAGCAGCTCCGACCTACTAGCGGGCACAGATACGCAGTATTTT
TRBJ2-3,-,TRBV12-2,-,CASRLVETSGPKWDTQYF,TGTGCAAGTCGCTTAGTTGAGACTAGCGGCCCCAAATGGGATACGCAGTATTTT
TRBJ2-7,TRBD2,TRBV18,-,CASSRTGTSGYEQYF,TGTGCCAGCTCCCGCACCGGGACTAGCGGGTACGAGCAGTACTTC
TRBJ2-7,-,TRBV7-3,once,CASSLTRGGVEYF,TGTGCCAGCAGCTTAACGAGGGGAGGAGTGGAGTACTTC
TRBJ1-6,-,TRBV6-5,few,CASSSRVGHNSPLHF,TGTGCCAGCAGTTCCAGGGTCGGCCATAATTCACCCCTCCACTTT
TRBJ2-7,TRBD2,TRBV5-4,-,CASSLSPGGRVHEQYF,TGTGCCAGCAGCTTATCCCCGGGCGGGAGGGTCCACGAGCAGTACTTC
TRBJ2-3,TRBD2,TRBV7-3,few,CASSITSGRSTDTQYF,TGTGCCAGCAGCATTACTAGCGGGAGAAGCACAGATACGCAGTATTTT
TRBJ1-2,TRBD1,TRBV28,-,CASSTGAWNYGYTF,TGTGCCAGCAGCACAGGGGCGTGGAACTATGGCTACACCTTC
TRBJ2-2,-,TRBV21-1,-,CASSGNHGELFF,TGTGCCAGCTCGGGGAATCACGGGGAGCTGTTTTTT
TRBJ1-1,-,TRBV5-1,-,CASSLGNRARTEAFF,TGCGCCAGCAGCCTCGGGAACAGGGCTAGGACTGAAGCTTTCTTT
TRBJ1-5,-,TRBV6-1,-,CAIQSRQGGQPQHF,TGTGCCATCCAGTCCCGCCAGGGTGGCCAGCCCCAGCATTTT
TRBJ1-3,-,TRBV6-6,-,CASTRRGDGNTIYF,TGTGCCAGCACCCGGCGGGGAGATGGAAACACCATATATTTT
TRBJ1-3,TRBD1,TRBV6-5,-,CASRTGDSGNTIYF,TGTGCCAGCAGGACCGGGGACAGTGGAAACACCATATATTTT
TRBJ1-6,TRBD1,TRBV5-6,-,CASSPTPGQRAPLHF,TGTGCCAGCAGCCCCACCCCGGGACAGAGGGCACCCCTCCACTTT
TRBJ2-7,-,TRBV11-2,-,CASSSGLEQYF,TGTGCCAGCAGTTCGGGTCTCGAGCAGTACTTC
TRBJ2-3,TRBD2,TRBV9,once,CASSAGGTDTQYF,TGTGCCAGCAGCGCCGGGGGGACAGATACGCAGTATTTT
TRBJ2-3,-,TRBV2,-,CASGRDSSTDTQYF,TGTGCCAGCGGCCGGGACTCATCCACAGATACGCAGTATTTT
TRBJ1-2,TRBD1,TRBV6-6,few,CASSWTGGYGYTF,TGTGCCAGCAGTTGGACAGGGGGCTATGGCTACACCTTC
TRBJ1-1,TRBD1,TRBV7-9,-,CASSSSLTGWSEAFF,TGTGCCAGCAGCTCCTCCTTGACAGGGTGGTCTGAAGCTTTCTTT
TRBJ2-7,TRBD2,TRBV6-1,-,CASSDGTSGRLRLYEQYF,TGTGCCAGCAGTGATGGGACTAGCGGGAGGCTCCGCCTCTACGAGCAGTACTTC
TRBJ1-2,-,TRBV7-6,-,CASSLDFGGRYGYTF,TGTGCCAGCAGCTTAGATTTCGGGGGGAGGTATGGCTACACCTTC
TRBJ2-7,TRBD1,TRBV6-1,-,CASSIDRGIDEQYF,TGTGCCAGCAGTATAGACAGGGGGATCGACGAGCAGTACTTC